The 10 T cell receptor beta chains below come from one sample, sequenced in a study of blood T cell repertoires in COVID-19. The protocol was immunoSEQ multiplex PCR, while the TCRdb copy is restricted to in-frame clones and leaves out a portion. This table has roughly 100,000 clones, about four fifths appearing once. Sequences were obtained from peripheral blood. The receptors were sampled from a man of 80 years or more with acute or convalescent COVID-19.

The V and J genes are TRBV7-2 and TRBJ2-2; 9 bases map to TRBD1. V was clipped by 1 base and J by 5 bases; unmatched bases: 5. The germline gives CDR1 SGHTA, CDR2 FQGNSA. This CDR3 contains 16 residues. The CDR3 loop reads CASSLGGQGLTGELFF. In DNA form, the CDR3 reads TGTGCCAGCAGCTTAGGGGGACAGGGCCTAACCGGGGAGCTGTTTTTT.

This chain uses TRBV29-1 with TRBJ2-3, with D hard to call. Trimming cost V 3 bases and J 2 bases, with 6 bases left between them. CDR3 length: 12 residues. CDR1 is SQVTM and CDR2 is ANQGSEA in the germline V gene. The CDR3 sequence: CSVDQSTDTQYF. The CDR3 coding sequence is TGCAGCGTTGATCAGTCCACAGATACGCAGTATTTT.

This clone was picked up a small number of times. The chain recombines TRBV11-2 with TRBJ2-7, with unresolved D. The CDR3 consists of 14 residues. Between the trimmed V and J ends, which lost 0 bases and 0 bases, there was a span of 6 bases. Germline CDR1 and CDR2: SGHAT and FQNNGV. The CDR3 reads CASSLEVSSYEQYF. CDR3 DNA: TGTGCCAGCAGCTTAGAGGTTAGCTCCTACGAGCAGTACTTC. The full variable domain, rest sourced from reference TRBV11-2 and TRBJ2-7, is EAGVAQSPRYKIIEKRQSVAFWCNPISGHATLYWYQQILGQGPKLLIQFQNNGVVDDSQLPKDRFSAERLKGVDSTLKIQPAKLEDSAVYLCASSLEVSSYEQYFGPGTRLTVT.

This rearrangement joins TRBV2 to TRBJ2-7; D is ambiguous. The CDR3 is 12 residues long. Germline CDR1 and CDR2: SNHLY and FYNNEI. Trimming shortened V by 2 bases and J by 6 bases, and 8 bases separated the two germline ends. For the CDR3, the DNA is TGTGCCAGCAGTGAATCGGGTTTCGAGCAGTACTTC. It yields the protein CASSESGFEQYF.

This clone appeared a few times. The rearrangement joins TRBV18 to TRBJ1-1; no firm D call. Germline lookup yields CDR1 KGHSH and CDR2 LQKENI. The V end lost 2 bases, the J end lost 4 bases, and 5 bases lay between the germline ends. The CDR3 spans 12 residues. CDR3 in amino acids: CASSPTGTEAFF. Written as DNA, the CDR3 is TGTGCCAGCTCACCAACCGGCACTGAAGCTTTCTTT.

The CDR3, as DNA: TGTGCCAGCAGCTTGGGCCGCCAAGAGACCCAGTACTTC. Its protein product is CASSLGRQETQYF. V and J are TRBV7-3 and TRBJ2-5, with unresolved D. Germline assignment: CDR1 SGHTA and CDR2 FQGTGA. The CDR3 spans 13 residues. V lost 3 bases to trimming and J lost 1 base, with 6 bases between them.

V is TRBV10-3 and J is TRBJ1-1; D unclear. The CDR3 runs to 13 residues. Germline V gene lookup returns CDR1 ENHRY and CDR2 SYGVKD. Between the trimmed V and J ends, which lost 4 bases and 3 bases, there was a span of 9 bases. The CDR3 spells CAISANLDTEAFF. CDR3 bases: TGTGCCATCAGTGCAAACTTAGACACTGAAGCTTTCTTT.

V is TRBV12-5 and J is TRBJ2-3, with 7 bases fitting TRBD1. The CDR3 spans 15 residues. The ends lost 8 bases at V and 1 base at J; junction bases unmatched: 9. CDR1 and CDR2 from the germline V gene are LGHNT and FRNRAP. The CDR3 region has the DNA TGTGCTAGTTCTCCGGATCAGGGGGGCACAGATACGCAGTATTTT. Its translation is CASSPDQGGTDTQYF.

There are a few counts of this clone. The genes are TRBV28 and TRBJ1-1; D is unclear. Trimming shortened V by 5 bases and J by 0 bases, and 7 bases separated the two germline ends. Per germline, CDR1 MDHEN and CDR2 SYDVKM. The CDR3 length is 13 residues. The CDR3 DNA follows: TGTGCCAGCAGTGAACAGTTGAACACTGAAGCTTTCTTT. Its protein is CASSEQLNTEAFF.

The chain uses TRBV5-1 and TRBJ1-6; D unclear. CDR3 length: 15 residues. Trimming shortened V by 0 bases and J by 8 bases, and 12 bases separated the two germline ends. Germline CDR1 and CDR2: SGHRS and YFSETQ. The CDR3 DNA reads as TGCGCCAGCAGCTTGGGATCGGGTTCCGATTCACCCCTCCACTTT. It specifies CASSLGSGSDSPLHF.